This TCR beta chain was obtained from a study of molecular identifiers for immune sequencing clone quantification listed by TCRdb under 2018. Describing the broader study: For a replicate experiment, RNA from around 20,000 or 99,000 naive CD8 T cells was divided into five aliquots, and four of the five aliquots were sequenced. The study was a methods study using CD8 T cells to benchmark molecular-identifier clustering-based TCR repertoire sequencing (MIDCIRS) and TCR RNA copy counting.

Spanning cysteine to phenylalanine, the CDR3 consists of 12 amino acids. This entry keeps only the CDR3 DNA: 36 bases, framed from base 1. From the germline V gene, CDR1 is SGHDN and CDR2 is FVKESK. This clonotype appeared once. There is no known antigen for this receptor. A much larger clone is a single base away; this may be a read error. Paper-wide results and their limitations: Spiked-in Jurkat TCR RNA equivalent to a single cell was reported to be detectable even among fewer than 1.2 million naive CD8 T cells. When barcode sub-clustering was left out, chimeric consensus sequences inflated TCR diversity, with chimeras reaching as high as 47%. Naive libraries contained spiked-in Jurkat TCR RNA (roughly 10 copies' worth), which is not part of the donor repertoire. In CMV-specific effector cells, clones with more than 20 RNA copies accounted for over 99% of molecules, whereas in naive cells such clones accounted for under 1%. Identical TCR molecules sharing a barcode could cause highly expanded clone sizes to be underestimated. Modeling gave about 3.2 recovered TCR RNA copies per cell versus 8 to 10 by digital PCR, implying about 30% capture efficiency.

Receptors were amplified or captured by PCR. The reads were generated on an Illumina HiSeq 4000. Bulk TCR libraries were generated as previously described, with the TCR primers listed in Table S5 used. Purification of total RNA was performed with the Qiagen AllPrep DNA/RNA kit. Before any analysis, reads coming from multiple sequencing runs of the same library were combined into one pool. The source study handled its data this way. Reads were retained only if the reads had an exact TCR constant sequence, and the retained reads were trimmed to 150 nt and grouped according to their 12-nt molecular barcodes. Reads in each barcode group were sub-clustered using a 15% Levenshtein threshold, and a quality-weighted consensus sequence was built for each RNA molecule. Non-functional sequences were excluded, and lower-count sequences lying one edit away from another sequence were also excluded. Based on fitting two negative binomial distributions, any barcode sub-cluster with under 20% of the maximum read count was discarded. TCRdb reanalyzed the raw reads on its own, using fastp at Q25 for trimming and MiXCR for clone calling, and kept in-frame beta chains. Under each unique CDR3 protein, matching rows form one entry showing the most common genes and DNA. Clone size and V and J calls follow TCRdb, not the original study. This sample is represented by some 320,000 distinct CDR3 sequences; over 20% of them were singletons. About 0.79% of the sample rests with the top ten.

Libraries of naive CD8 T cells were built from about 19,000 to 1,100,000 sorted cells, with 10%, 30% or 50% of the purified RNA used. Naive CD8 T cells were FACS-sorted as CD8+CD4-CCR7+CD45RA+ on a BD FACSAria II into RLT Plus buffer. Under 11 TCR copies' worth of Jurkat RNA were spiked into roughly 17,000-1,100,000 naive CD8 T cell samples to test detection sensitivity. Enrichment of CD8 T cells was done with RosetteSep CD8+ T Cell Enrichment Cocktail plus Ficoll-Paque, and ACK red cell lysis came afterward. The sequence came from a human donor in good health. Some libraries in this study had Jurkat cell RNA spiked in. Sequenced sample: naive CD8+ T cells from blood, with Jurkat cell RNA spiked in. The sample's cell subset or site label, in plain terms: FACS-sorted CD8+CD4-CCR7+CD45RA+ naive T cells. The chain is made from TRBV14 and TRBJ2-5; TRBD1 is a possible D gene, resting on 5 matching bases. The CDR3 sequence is CASNQGVETQYF. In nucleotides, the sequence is TGTGCCAGCAACCAAGGGGTAGAGACCCAGTACTTC.